This TCR beta chain is from a study of cytomegalovirus exposure and HLA in healthy donors. Looking at the study overall: Earlier results showed roughly 120 million unique TCR beta sequences derived from some 180 million T cells. Study conclusions and caveats: An analysis that came later showed most CMV-associated TCR beta chains appearing HLA-restricted.

Donors likely had unrecorded immune exposures despite being nominally healthy when sampled. The V gene end was trimmed by 2 bases and the J gene end by 4 bases; junction bases not matched to a gene: 10. The germline CDR1 and CDR2 sequences are SEHNR and FQNEAQ (reference sequence). The CDR3 is 16 residues long. PCR amplification relied on 60 Vbeta primers (plus 13 Jbeta primers). In the original workflow: About 11 million of the about 80 million unique TCR beta chains counted in a later analysis were shared. Data came from immunoSEQ multiplex PCR; TCRdb stores just in-frame clones and leaves some out. V, J and clone size are those of that table, while D and trimming were read from the DNA. Among 150,000 to 200,000 clones, more than 75% were seen once, and the ten largest hold 0.2% to 0.3%. Notes on this clone: What it recognizes is unknown.

The sequence derives from a girl less than two years old in good health and CMV-seronegative. The sample was PBMCs. The chain carries TRBV7-9 and TRBJ1-1; 7 bases are a match to TRBD1. The CDR3 sequence: CASSLYGAGGGTEAFF. The CDR3 coding sequence is TGTGCCAGCAGCTTATACGGGGCAGGGGGAGGCACTGAAGCTTTCTTT.